This entry concerns a single TCR beta chain. These data are taken from a study of radiation and T cells in renal cell carcinoma. Produced via immunoSEQ multiplex PCR; TCRdb's table is partial and in-frame only. The sample lists some 130,000 clones; approximately 90% were seen once. Documented time point: blood 2 weeks post-SBRT. The treatment was: 15 Gy SBRT to primary tumor, nephrectomy 4 weeks later. Serial blood draws occurred at baseline and 2 and 4 weeks post-SBRT. The tumor was a clear cell renal cell carcinoma. This sequence was found in an older woman with renal cell carcinoma. The sequencing used blood, collected from a patient whose treatment included radiotherapy and nephrectomy.

DNA of the CDR3: TGTGCCAGCAGCGAGGACAGGGGGCTATCACCCCTCCACTTT. It is translated as CASSEDRGLSPLHF. V gene TRBV13 combines with J gene TRBJ1-6; 11 nucleotides line up with TRBD1. The germline V gene encodes CDR1 PRHDT and CDR2 FYEKMQ (reference sequence). V dropped 5 bases and J dropped 10; count of bases not matched to a gene: 4. The CDR3 loop spans 14 amino acids.